The subject of this entry is one TCR beta chain. CDR1 and CDR2 from the germline V gene are LGHNA and YSLEER. The CDR3 sequence is 18 residues long. Trimming left V 1 base short and J 5 bases short, with 24 bases between. The data were obtained in a study of siplizumab effects on memory and regulatory T cells. Clones were sequenced by immunoSEQ multiplex PCR, and TCRdb holds only the in-frame ones, with some missing. The data contain over 95,000 clones, roughly 95% of them singletons. The clonotype originates from a human donor in good health. Sequenced sample: non-Treg CD4+ T cells sorted from blood. This chain connects TRBV4-3 to TRBJ2-7; tentatively, D is TRBD1 (6 bases). The CDR3 loop reads CASSQGVLGGLPQNEQYF. CDR3 bases: TGCGCCAGCAGCCAAGGTGTCCTTGGGGGCCTTCCCCAAAACGAGCAGTACTTC.